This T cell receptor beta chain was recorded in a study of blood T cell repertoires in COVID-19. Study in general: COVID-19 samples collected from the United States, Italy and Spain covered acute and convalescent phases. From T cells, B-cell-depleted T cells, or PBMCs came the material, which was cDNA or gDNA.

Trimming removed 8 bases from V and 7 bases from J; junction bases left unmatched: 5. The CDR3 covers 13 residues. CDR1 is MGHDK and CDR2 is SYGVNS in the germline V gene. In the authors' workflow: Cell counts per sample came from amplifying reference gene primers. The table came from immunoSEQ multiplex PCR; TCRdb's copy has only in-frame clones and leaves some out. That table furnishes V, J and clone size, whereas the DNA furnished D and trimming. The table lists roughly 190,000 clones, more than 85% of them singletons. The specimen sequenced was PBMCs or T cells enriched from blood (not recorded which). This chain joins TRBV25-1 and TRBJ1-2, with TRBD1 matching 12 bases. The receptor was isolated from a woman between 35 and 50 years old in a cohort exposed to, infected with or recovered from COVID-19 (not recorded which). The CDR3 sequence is CASGGTGGFGYTF. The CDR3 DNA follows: TGTGCCAGCGGGGGGACAGGGGGCTTTGGCTACACCTTC.